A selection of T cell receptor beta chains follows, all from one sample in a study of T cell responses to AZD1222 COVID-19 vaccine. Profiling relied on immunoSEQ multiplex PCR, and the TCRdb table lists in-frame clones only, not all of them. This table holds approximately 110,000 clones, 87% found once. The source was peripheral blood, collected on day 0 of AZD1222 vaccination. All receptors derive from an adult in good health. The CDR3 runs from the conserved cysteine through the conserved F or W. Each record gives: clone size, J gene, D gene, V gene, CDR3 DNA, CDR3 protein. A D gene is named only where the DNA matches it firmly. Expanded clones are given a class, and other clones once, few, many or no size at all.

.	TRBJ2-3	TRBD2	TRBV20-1	TGCAGTGCTAGTCGGGGAACTAGCGGGAGTACAGATACGCAGTATTTT	CSASRGTSGSTDTQYF
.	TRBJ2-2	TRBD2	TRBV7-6	TGTGCCAGCAGCGATCTAGCGGCCCAGAACACCGGGGAGCTGTTTTTT	CASSDLAAQNTGELFF
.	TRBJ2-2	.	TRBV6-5	TGTGCCAGCAGTTACTCGACCGGGGAGCTGTTTTTT	CASSYSTGELFF
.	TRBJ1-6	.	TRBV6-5	TGTGCCAGCAGTTTAACGGGAACGGGTAATTCACCCCTCCACTTT	CASSLTGTGNSPLHF
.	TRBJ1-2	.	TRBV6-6	TGTGCCAGCAGTTACGACCCCGATGCAGGGGACTACACCTTC	CASSYDPDAGDYTF
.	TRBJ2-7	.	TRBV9	TGTGCCAGCAGCCCCTTAGGGAGCTCCTACGAGCAGTACTTC	CASSPLGSSYEQYF
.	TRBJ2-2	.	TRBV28	TGTGCCAGCAGTTTAGGGGTAGGGGAGCTGTTTTTT	CASSLGVGELFF
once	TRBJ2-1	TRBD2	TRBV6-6	TGTGCCAGCAGTAACCAGCTAGCGGGAGAAGTTAATGAGCAGTTCTTC	CASSNQLAGEVNEQFF
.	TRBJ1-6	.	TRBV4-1	TGCGCCAGCAGCCAAGTGGACCTGGTGGCCTATAATTCACCCCTCCACTTT	CASSQVDLVAYNSPLHF
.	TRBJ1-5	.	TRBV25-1	TGTGCCAGCAGTGAATCTATTGATTACCAGCCCCAGCATTTT	CASSESIDYQPQHF
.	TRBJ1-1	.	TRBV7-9	TGTGCCAGCAGCTTCGACGGGAACACTGAAGCTTTCTTT	CASSFDGNTEAFF
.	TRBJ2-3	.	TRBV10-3	TGTGCCATCAGTGAGAGGAAAGTAAACCTGGATACGCAGTATTTT	CAISERKVNLDTQYF
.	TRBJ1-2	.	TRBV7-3	TGTGCCAGCAGCTTGAGGGAAAGGAGCGGCTACACCTTC	CASSLRERSGYTF
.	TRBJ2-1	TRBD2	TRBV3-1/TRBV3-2	TGTGCCAGCAGCCACGGGGGACTAGCGGATAGGCAGTTCTTC	CASSHGGLADRQFF
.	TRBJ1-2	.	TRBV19	TGTGCCAGTACGGAGCACTATGGCTACACCTTC	CASTEHYGYTF
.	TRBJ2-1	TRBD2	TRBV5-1	TGCGCCAGCAGCTTTCCACGACTAGCGGGGGGGCCCAATGAGCAGTTCTTC	CASSFPRLAGGPNEQFF
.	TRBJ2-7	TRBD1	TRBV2	TGTGCCAGCAGTGAAATCTACGGCGGGACAGGGGGTTACGAGCAGTACTTC	CASSEIYGGTGGYEQYF
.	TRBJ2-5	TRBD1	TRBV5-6	TGTGCCAGCAGCTCCCGGGACAGGGGTCAGACCCAGTACTTC	CASSSRDRGQTQYF
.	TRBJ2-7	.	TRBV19	TGTGCCAGTAGTATAATGGGGACTTCCTACGAGCAGTACTTC	CASSIMGTSYEQYF
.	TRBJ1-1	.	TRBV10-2	TGCGCCAGCAGTGAGCCCCCCACTGAAGCTTTCTTT	CASSEPPTEAFF
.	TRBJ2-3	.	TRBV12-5	TGTGCTAGTGGTTGGTACACAGATACGCAGTATTTT	CASGWYTDTQYF
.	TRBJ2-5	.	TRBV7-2	TGTGCCAGCAGCTTAAGGGGAGGTGGGGAGACCCAGTACTTC	CASSLRGGGETQYF
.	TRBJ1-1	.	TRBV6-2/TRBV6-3	TGTGCCAGCAGTTACGACAGTCCTCGCACTGAAGCTTTCTTT	CASSYDSPRTEAFF
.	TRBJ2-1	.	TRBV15	TGTGCCACCAGCAGAGAATACCGAAGCGATGAGCAGTTCTTC	CATSREYRSDEQFF
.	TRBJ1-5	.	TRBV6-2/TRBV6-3	TGTGCCAGCAGTTACTCTACGGGTAGCGGCAATCAGCCCCAGCATTTT	CASSYSTGSGNQPQHF
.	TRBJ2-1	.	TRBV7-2	TGTGCCAGCAGTCCTCCGGGGCCTAGGGAGCAGTTCTTC	CASSPPGPREQFF
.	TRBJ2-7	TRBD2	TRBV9	TGTGCCAGCAGCCACCATGGGACTAGCGGTACCACCTACGAGCAGTACTTC	CASSHHGTSGTTYEQYF
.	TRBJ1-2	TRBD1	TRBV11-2	TGTGCCAGCAGCCCCCCGGGACAGCTTTATGGCTACACCTTC	CASSPPGQLYGYTF
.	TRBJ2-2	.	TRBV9	TGTGCCAGCAGCGCCCACGGACCTGATGTTGGGGAGCTGTTTTTT	CASSAHGPDVGELFF
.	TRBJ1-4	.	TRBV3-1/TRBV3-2	TGTGCCAGCAGCCAGGGACCGCAGGATGAAAAACTGTTTTTT	CASSQGPQDEKLFF
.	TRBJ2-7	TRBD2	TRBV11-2	TGTGCCAGCAGCCCAGTGGGGCGACTAGCGGGGAGCTCCTACGAGCAGTACTTC	CASSPVGRLAGSSYEQYF
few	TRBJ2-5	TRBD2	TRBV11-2	TGTGCCAGCAGCTACGTAGGGAGTAGCGGGGGGGCGCTTCAAGAGACCCAGTACTTC	CASSYVGSSGGALQETQYF
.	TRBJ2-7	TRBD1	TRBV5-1	TGCGCCAGCAGCCGTGGGACAGGGAGCTACGAGCAGTACTTC	CASSRGTGSYEQYF
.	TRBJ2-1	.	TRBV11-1	TGTGCCAGCACCCTGGCGGGGCTCTACAATGAGCAGTTCTTC	CASTLAGLYNEQFF
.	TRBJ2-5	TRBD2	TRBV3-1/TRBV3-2	TGTGCCAGCAGCCAAGAGCCGGGGGGGCCATTTGAGACCCAGTACTTC	CASSQEPGGPFETQYF
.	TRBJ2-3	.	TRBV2	TGTGCCAGGGGGCGATCTAGCACAGATACGCAGTATTTT	CARGRSSTDTQYF
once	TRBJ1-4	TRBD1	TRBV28	TGTGCCAGCCAAGACAGGGAGGGTGAAAAACTGTTTTTT	CASQDREGEKLFF
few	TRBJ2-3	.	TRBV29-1	TGCAGCGTTGAGGGTGTTGTGGAGAGGAGCACAGATACGCAGTATTTT	CSVEGVVERSTDTQYF